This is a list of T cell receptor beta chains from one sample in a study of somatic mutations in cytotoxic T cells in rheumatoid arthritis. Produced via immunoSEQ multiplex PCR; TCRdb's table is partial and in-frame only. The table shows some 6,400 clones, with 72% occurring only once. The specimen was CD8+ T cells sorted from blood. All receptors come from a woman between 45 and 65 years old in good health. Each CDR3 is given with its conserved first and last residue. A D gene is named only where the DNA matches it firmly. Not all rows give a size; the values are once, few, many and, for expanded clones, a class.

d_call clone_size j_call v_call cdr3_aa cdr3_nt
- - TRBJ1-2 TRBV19 CATTNVFTGSHGYTF TGTGCCACCACAAACGTTTTCACAGGGAGCCATGGCTACACCTTC
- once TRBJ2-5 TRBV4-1 CASSQDGRVGRSPQEETQYF TGCGCCAGCAGCCAAGATGGAAGAGTGGGGAGGTCACCCCAAGAAGAGACCCAGTACTTC
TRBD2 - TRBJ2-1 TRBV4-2 CASSQDSVRGEDPYNEQFF TGTGCCAGCAGCCAAGATTCGGTACGGGGGGAGGACCCCTACAATGAGCAGTTCTTC
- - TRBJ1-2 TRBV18 CASSTERYTNYGYTF TGTGCCAGCTCCACCGAGCGGTACACCAACTATGGCTACACCTTC
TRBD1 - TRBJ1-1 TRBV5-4 CASSNLRTGRLREAFF TGTGCCAGCAGCAACCTTCGGACAGGGCGGTTGAGGGAGGCTTTCTTT
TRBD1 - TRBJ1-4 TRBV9 CASSPGGTNEKLFF TGTGCCAGCAGTCCAGGGGGAACTAATGAAAAACTGTTTTTT
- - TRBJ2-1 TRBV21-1 CAEVPHPSRVNEQFF TGTGCCGAAGTACCCCACCCGTCCAGGGTCAATGAGCAGTTCTTC
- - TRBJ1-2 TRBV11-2 CASSSPGQIAAYGYTF TGTGCCAGCAGCTCCCCCGGCCAAATAGCTGCCTATGGCTACACCTTC
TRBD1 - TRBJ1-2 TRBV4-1 CASSQVGQGAFYGYTF TGCGCCAGCAGCCAAGTGGGACAGGGGGCTTTCTATGGCTACACCTTC
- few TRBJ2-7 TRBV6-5 CASSETGERSEQYF TGTGCCAGCAGTGAAACCGGGGAGCGAAGCGAGCAGTACTTC
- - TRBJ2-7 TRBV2 CASSETTGLYEQYF TGTGCCAGCAGTGAAACAACCGGACTATACGAGCAGTACTTC
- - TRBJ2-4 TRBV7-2 CASSRNRDIQYF TGTGCCAGCAGCAGAAACAGGGACATTCAGTACTTC
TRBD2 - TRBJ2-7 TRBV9 CASSPGEAGVDEQYF TGTGCCAGCAGCCCCGGGGAAGCGGGGGTAGACGAGCAGTACTTC
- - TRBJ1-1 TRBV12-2 CASRLGSRDRNTEAFF TGTGCAAGTCGCTTAGGTAGTAGGGACAGGAACACTGAAGCTTTCTTT
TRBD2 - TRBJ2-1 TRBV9 CASSAWGSGVGEQFF TGTGCCAGCAGCGCCTGGGGTAGCGGGGTCGGGGAGCAGTTCTTC
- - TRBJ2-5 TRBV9 CASSEYGIGGGQETQYF TGTGCCAGCAGCGAGTACGGAATCGGAGGAGGACAAGAGACCCAGTACTTC
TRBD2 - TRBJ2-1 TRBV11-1 CASSFAAGDYNEQFF TGTGCCAGCAGCTTTGCAGCGGGGGACTACAATGAGCAGTTCTTC
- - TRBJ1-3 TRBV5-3 CATMDRHLNTIYF TGTGCCACCATGGACAGACATCTAAACACCATATATTTT
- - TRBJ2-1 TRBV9 CASSGRGGGWNEQFF TGTGCCAGCAGCGGGCGCGGGGGCGGCTGGAATGAGCAGTTCTTC
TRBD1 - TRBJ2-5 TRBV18 CASSRTGEKTQYF TGTGCCAGCTCACGGACAGGTGAGAAGACCCAGTACTTC
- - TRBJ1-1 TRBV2 CASSGGRVWAFF TGTGCCAGCAGTGGGGGGAGGGTCTGGGCTTTCTTT
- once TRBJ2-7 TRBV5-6 CASSFSGEMGYEQYF TGTGCCAGCAGCTTTTCAGGGGAGATGGGCTACGAGCAGTACTTC
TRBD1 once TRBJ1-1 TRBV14 CASSQRGTALIF TGTGCCAGCAGCCAGAGGGGGACAGCTCTGATCTTT
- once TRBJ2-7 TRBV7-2 CASSLVGATTIAYEQYF TGTGCCAGCAGCTTAGTAGGCGCTACCACGATAGCATACGAGCAGTACTTC
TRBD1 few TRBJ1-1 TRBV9 CASSVGMGQLTGTFF TGTGCCAGCAGCGTAGGGATGGGACAGCTCACTGGGACTTTCTTT
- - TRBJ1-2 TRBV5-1 CASSRGSGYTF TGCGCCAGCAGCCGGGGTTCTGGCTACACCTTC
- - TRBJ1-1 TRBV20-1 CSAVRQTEAFF TGCAGTGCTGTCAGACAAACTGAAGCTTTCTTT
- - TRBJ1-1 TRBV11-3 CASSFGWANTEAFF TGTGCCAGCAGCTTCGGATGGGCGAACACTGAAGCTTTCTTT
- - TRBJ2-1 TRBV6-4 CASSDERADYNEQFF TGTGCCAGCAGTGACGAGCGGGCGGATTACAATGAGCAGTTCTTC
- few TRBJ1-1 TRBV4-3 CASSPGLSNTEAFF TGCGCCAGCAGCCCGGGACTTTCGAACACTGAAGCTTTCTTT
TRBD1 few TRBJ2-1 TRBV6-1 CASTHGTGGNEQFF TGTGCCAGCACCCACGGGACAGGGGGCAATGAGCAGTTCTTC
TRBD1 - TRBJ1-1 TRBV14 CARPGAGGFMNTEAFF TGTGCCAGACCGGGGGCAGGGGGTTTTATGAACACTGAAGCTTTCTTT
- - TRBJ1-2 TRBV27 CASRRFDSPDGYTF TGTGCCAGCAGGCGGTTCGACAGTCCCGATGGCTACACCTTC
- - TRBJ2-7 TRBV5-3 CARSLNVNYLSFYEQYF TGTGCCAGAAGCTTGAATGTGAACTATCTCTCCTTCTACGAGCAGTACTTC
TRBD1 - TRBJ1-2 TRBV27 CASSLNGTGTAYGYTF TGTGCCAGCAGTTTAAATGGGACAGGGACTGCCTATGGCTACACCTTC
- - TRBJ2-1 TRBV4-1 CASSEVLYNEQFF TGCGCCAGCAGCGAAGTTCTCTACAATGAGCAGTTCTTC
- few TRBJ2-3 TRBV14 CASSPYTDTQYF TGTGCCAGCAGCCCGTACACAGATACGCAGTATTTT
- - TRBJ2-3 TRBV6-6 CASSFAEGGDTQYF TGTGCCAGCAGTTTTGCGGAGGGTGGAGATACGCAGTATTTT
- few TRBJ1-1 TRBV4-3 CASSLTPNTEAFF TGCGCCAGCAGCCTGACACCGAACACTGAAGCTTTCTTT
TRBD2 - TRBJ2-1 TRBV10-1 CASSESKASGGPRGYNEQFF TGCGCCAGCAGTGAGTCGAAGGCTAGCGGGGGCCCGAGAGGATACAATGAGCAGTTCTTC
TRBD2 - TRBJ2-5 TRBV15 CATRGSSGGLETQYF TGTGCCACCAGAGGCTCTAGCGGGGGCCTGGAGACCCAGTACTTC
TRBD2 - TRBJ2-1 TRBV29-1 CSVVPGGGAYNEQFF TGCAGCGTTGTGCCGGGAGGAGGAGCCTACAATGAGCAGTTCTTC
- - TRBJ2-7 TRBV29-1 CSVVLAGRYEQYF TGCAGCGTTGTCCTCGCAGGGAGGTACGAGCAGTACTTC
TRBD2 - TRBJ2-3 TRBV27 CASSPLLAGGPTDTQYF TGTGCCAGCAGTCCACTACTAGCGGGGGGGCCGACAGATACGCAGTATTTT
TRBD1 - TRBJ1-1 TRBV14 CASNQDRETEAFF TGTGCCAGCAACCAGGACAGGGAGACTGAAGCTTTCTTT
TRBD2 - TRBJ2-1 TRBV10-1 CASSETSGGYNEQFF TGCGCCAGCAGTGAGACTAGCGGGGGCTACAATGAGCAGTTCTTC
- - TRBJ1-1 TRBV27 CASTPGGSVGAFF TGTGCCAGCACCCCGGGGGGCTCCGTCGGAGCTTTCTTT
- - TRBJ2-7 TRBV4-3 CASSQEGVRGGWAYEQYF TGCGCCAGCAGCCAAGAGGGGGTCAGGGGCGGGTGGGCCTACGAGCAGTACTTC
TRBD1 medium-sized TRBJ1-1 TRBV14 CASSRQGALNTEAFF TGTGCCAGCAGCCGACAGGGGGCCTTGAACACTGAAGCTTTCTTT
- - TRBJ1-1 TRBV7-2 CASSLVWVSGVEAFF TGTGCCAGCAGCTTAGTTTGGGTCTCGGGTGTTGAAGCTTTCTTT
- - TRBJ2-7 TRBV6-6 CASSYSDSYEQYF TGTGCCAGCAGTTATTCGGACAGCTACGAGCAGTACTTC
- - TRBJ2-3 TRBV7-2 CASSLPPEDTQYF TGTGCCAGCAGCTTACCTCCCGAGGATACGCAGTATTTT